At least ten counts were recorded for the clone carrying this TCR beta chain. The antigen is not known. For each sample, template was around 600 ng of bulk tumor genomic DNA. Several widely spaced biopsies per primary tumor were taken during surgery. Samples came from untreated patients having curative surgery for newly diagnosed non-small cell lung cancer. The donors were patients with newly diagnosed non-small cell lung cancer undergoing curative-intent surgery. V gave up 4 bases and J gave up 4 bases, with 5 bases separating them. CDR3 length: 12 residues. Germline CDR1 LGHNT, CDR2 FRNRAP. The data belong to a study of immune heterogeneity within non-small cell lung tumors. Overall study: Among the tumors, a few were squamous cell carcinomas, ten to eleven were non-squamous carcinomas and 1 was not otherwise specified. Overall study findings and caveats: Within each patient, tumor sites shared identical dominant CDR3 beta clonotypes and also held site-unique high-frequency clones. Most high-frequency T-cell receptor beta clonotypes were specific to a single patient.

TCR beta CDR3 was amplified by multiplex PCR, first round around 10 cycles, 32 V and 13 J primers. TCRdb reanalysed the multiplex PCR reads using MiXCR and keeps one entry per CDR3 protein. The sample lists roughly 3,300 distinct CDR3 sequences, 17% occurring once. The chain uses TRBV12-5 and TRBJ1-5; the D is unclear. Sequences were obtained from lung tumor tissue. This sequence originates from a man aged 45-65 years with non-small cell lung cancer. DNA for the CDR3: TGTGCTAGTGGTTGGGATAATCAGCCCCAGCATTTT. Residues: CASGWDNQPQHF.